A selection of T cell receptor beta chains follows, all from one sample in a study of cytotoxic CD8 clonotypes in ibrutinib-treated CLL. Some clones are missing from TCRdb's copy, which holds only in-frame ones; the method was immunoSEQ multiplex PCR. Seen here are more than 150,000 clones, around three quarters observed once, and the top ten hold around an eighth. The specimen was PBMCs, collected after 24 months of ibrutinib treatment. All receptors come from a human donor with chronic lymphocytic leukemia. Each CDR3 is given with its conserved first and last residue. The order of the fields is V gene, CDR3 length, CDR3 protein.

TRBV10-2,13,CASSVLQGIEQFF
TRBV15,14,CATSRENRGPEAFF
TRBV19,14,CASSRQDPLTEAFF
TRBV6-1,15,CASSLDRTITDTQYF
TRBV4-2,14,CASSPVVGNYEQYF
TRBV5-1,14,CASIDQTGAGELFF
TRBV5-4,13,CASRRDIGGEQYF
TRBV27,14,CASSFRRMAGELFF
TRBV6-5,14,CASSYSRGGLAELF
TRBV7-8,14,CASSARDSSYEQYF
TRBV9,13,CASSQGQRGGYTF
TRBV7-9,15,CASSLGQATNEKLFF
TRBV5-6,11,CASSLYGEAFF
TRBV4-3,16,CASSQEGGRAFETQYF
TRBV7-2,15,CASSLDGHRGDEQYF
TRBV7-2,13,CASSLDSNTEAFF
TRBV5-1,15,CASTGLAGATGELFF
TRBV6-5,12,CASSDWRRGYTF
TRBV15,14,CATSGTVSGNTIYF
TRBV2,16,CASTDWTSGRPYEQYF
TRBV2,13,CASTRTGLDGYTF
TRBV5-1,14,CASSSTYVQETQYF
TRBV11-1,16,CASSLVGEGLTDEQYF
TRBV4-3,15,CASSLAGGPLGEQFF
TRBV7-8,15,CASSQLAGVSYEQYF
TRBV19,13,CASSTRERFGAFF